This T cell receptor beta chain was observed in a study of neurological immune-mediated disorders. Broader study findings: Expansion of TCR clones was greatest in HTLV-1-associated myelopathy and smallest in multiple sclerosis, where it fell below that of healthy controls. Private repertoires in all groups were suggested by the finding that expanded clones across subjects shared no CDR3 amino acid sequences.

This clonotype was seen at least ten times. Its antigen is unknown. The CDR3 totals 15 residues. V shed 1 base and J shed 3 bases, with 9 bases lying between them. Germline V CDR1 and CDR2: MDHEN, SYDVKM. Synthesis of cDNA was carried out by template-switch 5'RACE. The reaction used 10-nucleotide random UMIs. TCRdb independently ran MiXCR on the 5' RACE reads; one entry per CDR3 protein. The sample lists roughly 100,000 distinct CDR3 sequences; about a tenth were seen once. Time point in this sample: longitudinal time-point 3. The receptor was derived from a female donor with HTLV-1-associated myelopathy (HAM/TSP). The J gene is TRBJ2-2, the V gene TRBV28, with D tentatively TRBD1 (6 bases). Sequencing was done on a sample of PBMCs. In DNA form, the CDR3 reads TGTGCCAGCAGTTTATCCGGACAGTACACCGGGGAGCTGTTTTTT. It encodes CASSLSGQYTGELFF.